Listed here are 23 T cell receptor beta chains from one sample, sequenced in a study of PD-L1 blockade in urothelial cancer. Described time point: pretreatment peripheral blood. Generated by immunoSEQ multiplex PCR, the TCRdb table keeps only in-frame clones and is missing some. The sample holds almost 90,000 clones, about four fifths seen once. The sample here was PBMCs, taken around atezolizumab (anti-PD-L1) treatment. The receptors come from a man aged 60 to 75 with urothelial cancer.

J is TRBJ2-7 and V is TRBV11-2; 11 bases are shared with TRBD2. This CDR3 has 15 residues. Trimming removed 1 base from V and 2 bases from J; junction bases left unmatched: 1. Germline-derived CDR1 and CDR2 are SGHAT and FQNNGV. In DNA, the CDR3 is TGTGCCAGCAGCTTAGGTAGCGGGGGGGCCTACGAGCAGTACTTC. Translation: CASSLGSGGAYEQYF.

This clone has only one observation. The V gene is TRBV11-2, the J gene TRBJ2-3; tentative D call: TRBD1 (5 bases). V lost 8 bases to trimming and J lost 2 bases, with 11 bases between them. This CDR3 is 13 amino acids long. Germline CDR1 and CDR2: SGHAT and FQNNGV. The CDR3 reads CASRWGATDTQYF. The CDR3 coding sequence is TGTGCCAGCCGTTGGGGCGCCACAGATACGCAGTATTTT.

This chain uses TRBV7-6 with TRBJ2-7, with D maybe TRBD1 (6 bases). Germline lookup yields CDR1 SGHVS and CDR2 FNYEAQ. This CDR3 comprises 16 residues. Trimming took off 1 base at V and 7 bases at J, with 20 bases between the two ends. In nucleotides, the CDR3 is TGTGCCAGCAGCTTAGGTGGGCAGGGGACCCTCGGGGAGCAGTACTTC. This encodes CASSLGGQGTLGEQYF. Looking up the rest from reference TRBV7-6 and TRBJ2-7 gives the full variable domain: GAGVSQSPRYKVTKRGQDVALRCDPISGHVSLYWYRQALGQGPEFLTYFNYEAQQDKSGLPNDRFSAERPEGSISTLTIQRTEQRDSAMYRCASSLGGQGTLGEQYFGPGTRLTVT.

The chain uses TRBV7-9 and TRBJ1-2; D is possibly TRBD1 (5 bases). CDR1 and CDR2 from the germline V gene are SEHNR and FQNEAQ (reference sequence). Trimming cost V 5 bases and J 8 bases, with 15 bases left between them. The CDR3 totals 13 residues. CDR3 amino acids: CASSPGWNGGYTF. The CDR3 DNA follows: TGTGCCAGCAGCCCAGGGTGGAATGGCGGCTACACCTTC.

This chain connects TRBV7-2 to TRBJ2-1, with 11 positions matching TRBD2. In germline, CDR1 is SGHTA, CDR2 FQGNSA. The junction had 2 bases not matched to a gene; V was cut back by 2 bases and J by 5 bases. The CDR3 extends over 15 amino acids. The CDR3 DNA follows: TGTGCCAGCAGCTTATTAGCGGGAGGGGACAATGAGCAGTTCTTC. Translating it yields CASSLLAGGDNEQFF.

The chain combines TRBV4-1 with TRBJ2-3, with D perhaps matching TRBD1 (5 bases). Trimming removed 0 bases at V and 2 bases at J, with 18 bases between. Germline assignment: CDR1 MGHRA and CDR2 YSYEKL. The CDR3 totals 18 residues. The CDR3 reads CASSQDEGQGPPTDTQYF. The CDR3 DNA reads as TGCGCCAGCAGCCAAGATGAAGGGCAGGGTCCCCCCACAGATACGCAGTATTTT.

The CDR3 protein is CASSTEGQTVYEQYF. Here the CDR3 DNA reads TGTGCCAGCAGTACAGAAGGACAGACCGTCTACGAGCAGTACTTC. The gene calls are TRBV6-5 and TRBJ2-7, with D perhaps TRBD1 (6 bases). Germline CDR1 reads MNHEY; CDR2 reads SVGAGI. Trimming cost V 5 bases and J 3 bases, with 17 bases left between them. The CDR3 is 15 amino acids.

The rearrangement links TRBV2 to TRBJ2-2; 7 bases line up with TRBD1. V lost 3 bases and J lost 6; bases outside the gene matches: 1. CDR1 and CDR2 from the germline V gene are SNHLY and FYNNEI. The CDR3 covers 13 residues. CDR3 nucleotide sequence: TGTGCCAGCAGTGACAGGGGGTCCGGGGAGCTGTTTTTT. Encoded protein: CASSDRGSGELFF.

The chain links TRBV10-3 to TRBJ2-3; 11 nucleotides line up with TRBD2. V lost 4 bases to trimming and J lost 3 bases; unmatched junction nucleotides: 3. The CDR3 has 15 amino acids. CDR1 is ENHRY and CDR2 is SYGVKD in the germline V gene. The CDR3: CAISATSGGTDTQYF. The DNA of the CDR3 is TGTGCCATCAGTGCCACTAGCGGGGGAACAGATACGCAGTATTTT.

CDR3 in DNA: TGTGCCATCAGGGGGGACAGGGGAAGAACTGAAGCTTTCTTT. Protein product: CAIRGDRGRTEAFF. The rearrangement uses TRBV10-3 and TRBJ1-1, with 10 nucleotides matching TRBD1. With V trimmed by 6 bases and J by 5 bases, 6 bases remained unmatched. CDR3 length: 14 amino acids. Germline CDR1 reads ENHRY; CDR2 reads SYGVKD.

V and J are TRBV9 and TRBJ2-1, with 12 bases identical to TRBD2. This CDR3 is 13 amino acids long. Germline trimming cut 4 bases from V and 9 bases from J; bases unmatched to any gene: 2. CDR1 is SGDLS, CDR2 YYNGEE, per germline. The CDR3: CASSLAGGTEQFF. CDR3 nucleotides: TGTGCCAGCAGCCTAGCGGGAGGGACTGAGCAGTTCTTC.

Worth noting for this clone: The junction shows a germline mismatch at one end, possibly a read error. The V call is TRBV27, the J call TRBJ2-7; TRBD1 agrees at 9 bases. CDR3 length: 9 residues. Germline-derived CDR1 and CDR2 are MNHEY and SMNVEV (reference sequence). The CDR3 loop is CASGRDRVF. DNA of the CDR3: TGTGCCAGCGGTCGGGACAGGGTCTTC.

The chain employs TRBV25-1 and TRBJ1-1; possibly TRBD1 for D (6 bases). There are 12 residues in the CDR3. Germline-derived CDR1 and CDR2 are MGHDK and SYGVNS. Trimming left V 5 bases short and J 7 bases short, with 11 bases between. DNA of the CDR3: TGTGCCAGCAGTTCCGACAGGTTTGAAGCTTTCTTT. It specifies CASSSDRFEAFF.

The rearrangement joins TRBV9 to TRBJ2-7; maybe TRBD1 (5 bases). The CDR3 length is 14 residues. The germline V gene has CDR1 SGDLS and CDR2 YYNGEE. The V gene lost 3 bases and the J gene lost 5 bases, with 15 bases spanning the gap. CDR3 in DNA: TGTGCCAGCAGCGCAACCAGGGAAAGTCACGAGCAGTACTTC. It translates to CASSATRESHEQYF.

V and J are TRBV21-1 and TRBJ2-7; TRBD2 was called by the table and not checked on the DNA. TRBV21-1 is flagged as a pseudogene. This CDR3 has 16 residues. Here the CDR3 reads CASSSKSGGQGYEQYF. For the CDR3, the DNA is TGTGCCAGCAGCTCCAAATCAGGAGGGCAGGGTTACGAGCAGTACTTC.

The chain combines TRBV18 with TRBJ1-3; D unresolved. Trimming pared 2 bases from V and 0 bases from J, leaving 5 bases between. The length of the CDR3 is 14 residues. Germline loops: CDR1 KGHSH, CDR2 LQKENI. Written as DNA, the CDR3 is TGTGCCAGCTCACCAATGAGCTCTGGAAACACCATATATTTT. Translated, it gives CASSPMSSGNTIYF.

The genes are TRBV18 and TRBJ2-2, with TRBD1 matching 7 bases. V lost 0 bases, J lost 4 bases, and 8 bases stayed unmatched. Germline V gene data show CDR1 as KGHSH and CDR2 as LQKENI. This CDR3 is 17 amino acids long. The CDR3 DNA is TGTGCCAGCTCACCACCGAGGGGGCCTCTAGGCACCGGGGAGCTGTTTTTT. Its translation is CASSPPRGPLGTGELFF.

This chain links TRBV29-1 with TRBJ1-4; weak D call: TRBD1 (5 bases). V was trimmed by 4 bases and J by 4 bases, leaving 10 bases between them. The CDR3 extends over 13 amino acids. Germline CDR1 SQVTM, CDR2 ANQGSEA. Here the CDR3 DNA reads TGCAGCGTTGGACAGAGCCTTAATGAAAAACTGTTTTTT. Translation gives CSVGQSLNEKLFF.

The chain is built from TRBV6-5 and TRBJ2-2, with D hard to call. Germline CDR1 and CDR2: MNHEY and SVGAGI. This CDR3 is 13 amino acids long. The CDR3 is CVPNLLETGELFF. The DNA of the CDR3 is TGTGTCCCTAATCTTCTCGAAACCGGGGAGCTGTTTTTT.

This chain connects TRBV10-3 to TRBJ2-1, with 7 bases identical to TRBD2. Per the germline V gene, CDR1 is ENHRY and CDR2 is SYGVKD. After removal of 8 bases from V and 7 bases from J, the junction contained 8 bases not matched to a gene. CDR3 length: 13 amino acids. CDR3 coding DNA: TGTGCCATCGATAGGGAGGGGCGGAATGAGCAGTTCTTC. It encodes CAIDREGRNEQFF.

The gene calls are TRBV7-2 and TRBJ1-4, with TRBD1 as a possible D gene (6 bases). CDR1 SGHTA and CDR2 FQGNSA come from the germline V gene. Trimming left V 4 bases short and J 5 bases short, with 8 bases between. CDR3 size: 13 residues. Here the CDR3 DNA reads TGTGCCAGCAGCTGGACAGTGAATGAAAAACTGTTTTTT. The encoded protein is CASSWTVNEKLFF.

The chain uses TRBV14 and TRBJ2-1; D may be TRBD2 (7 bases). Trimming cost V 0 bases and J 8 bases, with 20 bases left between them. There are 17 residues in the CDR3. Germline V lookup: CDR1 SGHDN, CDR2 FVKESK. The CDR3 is CASSQDLLPGEGHEQFF. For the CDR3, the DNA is TGTGCCAGCAGCCAAGATCTCCTCCCAGGGGAGGGGCATGAGCAGTTCTTC.

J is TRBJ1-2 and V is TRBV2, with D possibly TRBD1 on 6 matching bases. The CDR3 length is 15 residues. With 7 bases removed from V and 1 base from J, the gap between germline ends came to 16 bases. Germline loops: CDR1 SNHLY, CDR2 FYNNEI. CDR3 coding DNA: TGTGCCAGCAAGGCTAGACAGGTTCTTAACTATGGCTACACCTTC. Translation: CASKARQVLNYGYTF.